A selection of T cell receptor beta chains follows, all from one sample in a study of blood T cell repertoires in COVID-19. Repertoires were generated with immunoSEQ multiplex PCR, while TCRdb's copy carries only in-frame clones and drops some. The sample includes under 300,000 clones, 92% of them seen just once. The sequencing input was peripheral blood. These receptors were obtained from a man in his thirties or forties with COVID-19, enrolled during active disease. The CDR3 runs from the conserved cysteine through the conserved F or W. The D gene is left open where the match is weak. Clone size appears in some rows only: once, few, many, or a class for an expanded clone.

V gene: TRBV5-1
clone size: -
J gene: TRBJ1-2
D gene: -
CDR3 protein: CASSFGTQNYGYTF
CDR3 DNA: TGCGCCAGCAGCTTTGGGACACAGAACTATGGCTACACCTTC

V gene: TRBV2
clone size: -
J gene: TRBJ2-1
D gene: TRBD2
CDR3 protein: CASSEVQLAGGHNEQFF
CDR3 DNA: TGTGCCAGCAGTGAAGTCCAACTAGCGGGGGGACACAATGAGCAGTTCTTC

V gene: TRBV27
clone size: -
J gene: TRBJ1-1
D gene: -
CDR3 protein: CASRTEAYEAFF
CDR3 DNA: TGTGCCAGCAGAACCGAAGCCTATGAAGCTTTCTTT

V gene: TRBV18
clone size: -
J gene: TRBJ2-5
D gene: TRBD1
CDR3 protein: CASSRQGANQETQYF
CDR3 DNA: TGTGCCAGCTCACGGCAGGGGGCGAATCAAGAGACCCAGTACTTC

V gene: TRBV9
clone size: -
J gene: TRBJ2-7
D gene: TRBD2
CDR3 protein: CASSVVDSASGGYEQYF
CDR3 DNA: TGTGCCAGCAGCGTAGTTGACTCGGCTAGCGGGGGTTACGAGCAGTACTTC

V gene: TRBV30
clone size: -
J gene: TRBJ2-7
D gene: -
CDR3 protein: CAWSVPGSYSYEQYF
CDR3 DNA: TGTGCCTGGAGTGTTCCGGGGTCCTACTCCTACGAGCAGTACTTC

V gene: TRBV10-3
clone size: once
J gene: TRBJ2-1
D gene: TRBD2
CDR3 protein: CAISESAGGGPTKQFF
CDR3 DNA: TGTGCCATCAGTGAATCGGCGGGGGGCGGGCCCACTAAGCAGTTCTTC

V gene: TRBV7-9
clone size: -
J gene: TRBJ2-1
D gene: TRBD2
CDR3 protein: CASRVAGGDEQFF
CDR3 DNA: TGTGCCAGCAGGGTAGCGGGGGGTGATGAGCAGTTCTTC

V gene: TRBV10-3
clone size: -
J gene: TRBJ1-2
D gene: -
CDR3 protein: CAISVAGDGYTF
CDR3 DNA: TGTGCCATCAGTGTAGCGGGAGACGGCTACACCTTC

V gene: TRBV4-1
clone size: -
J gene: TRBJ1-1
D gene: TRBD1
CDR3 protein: CASSQIMTGQTAFF
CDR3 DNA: TGCGCCAGCAGCCAAATTATGACGGGACAGACGGCTTTCTTT

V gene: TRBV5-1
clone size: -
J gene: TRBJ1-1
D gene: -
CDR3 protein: CASSLGVETEAFF
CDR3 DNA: TGCGCCAGCAGCTTAGGGGTGGAGACTGAAGCTTTCTTT

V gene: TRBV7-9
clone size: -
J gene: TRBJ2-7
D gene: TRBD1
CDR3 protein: CASSRPGQGVYEQYF
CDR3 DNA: TGTGCCAGCAGCCGGCCGGGCCAGGGGGTCTACGAGCAGTACTTC

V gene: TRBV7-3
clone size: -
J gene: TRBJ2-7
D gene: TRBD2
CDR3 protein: CASSSSGGSYEQYF
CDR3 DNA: TGTGCCAGCAGCTCTAGCGGGGGCTCCTACGAGCAGTACTTC

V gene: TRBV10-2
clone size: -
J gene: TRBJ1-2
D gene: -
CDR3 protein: CASSGGIQGISPGYTF
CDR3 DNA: TGCGCCAGCAGTGGGGGGATACAGGGAATCTCCCCTGGCTACACCTTC

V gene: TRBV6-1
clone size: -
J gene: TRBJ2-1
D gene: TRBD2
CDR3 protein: CASSERLAGIDEQFF
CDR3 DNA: TGTGCCAGCAGTGAAAGGCTAGCGGGGATCGATGAGCAGTTCTTC

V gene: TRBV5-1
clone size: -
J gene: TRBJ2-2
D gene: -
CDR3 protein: CASSLSGRNTGELFF
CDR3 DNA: TGCGCCAGCAGCTTGTCCGGGAGGAACACCGGGGAGCTGTTTTTT

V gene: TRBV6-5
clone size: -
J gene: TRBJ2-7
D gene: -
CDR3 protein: CASTRGHSYEQYF
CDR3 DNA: TGTGCCAGCACTCGAGGCCACTCCTACGAGCAGTACTTC

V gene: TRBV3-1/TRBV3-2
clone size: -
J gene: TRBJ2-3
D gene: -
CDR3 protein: CASSQEATGTDTQYF
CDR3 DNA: TGTGCCAGCAGCCAAGAAGCGACGGGCACAGATACGCAGTATTTT

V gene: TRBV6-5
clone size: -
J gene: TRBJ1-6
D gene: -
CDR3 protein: CASSTPPGGGSPLHF
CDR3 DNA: TGTGCCAGCAGTACCCCACCCGGGGGAGGCTCACCCCTCCACTTT

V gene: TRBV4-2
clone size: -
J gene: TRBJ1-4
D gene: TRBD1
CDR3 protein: CASSQLLDRGFEKLFF
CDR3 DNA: TGTGCCAGCAGCCAACTCCTTGACAGGGGCTTTGAAAAACTGTTTTTT

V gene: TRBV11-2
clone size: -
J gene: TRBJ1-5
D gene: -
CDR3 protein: CASSLVAGPGQPQHF
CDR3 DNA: TGTGCCAGCAGCTTAGTAGCGGGGCCAGGTCAGCCCCAGCATTTT

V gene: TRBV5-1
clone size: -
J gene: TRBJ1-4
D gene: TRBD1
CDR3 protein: CASTRTGDNEKLFF
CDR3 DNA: TGCGCCAGCACACGGACAGGGGATAATGAAAAACTGTTTTTT

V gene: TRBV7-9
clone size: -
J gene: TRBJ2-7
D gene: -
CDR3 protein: CASSLDWGDEQYF
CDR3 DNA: TGTGCCAGCAGCTTAGATTGGGGGGACGAGCAGTACTTC

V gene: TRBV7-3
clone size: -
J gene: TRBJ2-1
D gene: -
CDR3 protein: CASSSRPGIYNEQFF
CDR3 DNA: TGTGCCAGCAGCTCCCGGCCAGGTATTTACAATGAGCAGTTCTTC

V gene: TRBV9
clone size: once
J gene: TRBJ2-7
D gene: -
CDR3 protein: CASSVAPSSYEQYF
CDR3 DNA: TGTGCCAGCAGCGTAGCCCCTAGCTCCTACGAGCAGTACTTC

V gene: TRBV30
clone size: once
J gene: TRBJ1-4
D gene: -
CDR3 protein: CAWIAAGQNEKLFF
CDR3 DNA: TGTGCCTGGATCGCGGCGGGCCAGAATGAAAAACTGTTTTTT

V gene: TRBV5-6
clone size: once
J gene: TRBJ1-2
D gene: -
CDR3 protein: CASSLLTSFYGYTF
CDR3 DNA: TGTGCCAGCAGCTTGCTGACATCATTCTATGGCTACACCTTC

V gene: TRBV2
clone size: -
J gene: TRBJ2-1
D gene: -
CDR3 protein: CASKVLAEYNEQFF
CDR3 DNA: TGTGCCAGCAAGGTATTAGCGGAATACAATGAGCAGTTCTTC

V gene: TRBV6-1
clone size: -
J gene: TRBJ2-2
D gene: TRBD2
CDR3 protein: CASSELAGRTGELFF
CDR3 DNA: TGTGCCAGCAGTGAACTAGCGGGGCGCACCGGGGAGCTGTTTTTT

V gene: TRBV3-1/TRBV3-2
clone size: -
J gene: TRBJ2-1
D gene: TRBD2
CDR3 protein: CASSQDWSGGSNEQFF
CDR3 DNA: TGTGCCAGCAGCCAAGATTGGTCGGGGGGGTCAAATGAGCAGTTCTTC

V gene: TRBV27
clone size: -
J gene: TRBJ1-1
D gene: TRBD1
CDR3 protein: CASSPGQGTSEAFF
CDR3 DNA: TGTGCCAGCAGCCCTGGACAGGGAACGAGTGAAGCTTTCTTT

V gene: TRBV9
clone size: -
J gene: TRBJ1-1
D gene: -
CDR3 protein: CASSVDRGNTEAFF
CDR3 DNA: TGTGCCAGCAGCGTAGATCGGGGGAACACTGAAGCTTTCTTT

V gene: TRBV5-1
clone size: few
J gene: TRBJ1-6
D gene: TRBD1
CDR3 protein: CASSPGQSYNSPLHF
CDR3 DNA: TGCGCCAGCAGCCCGGGACAGTCTTATAATTCACCCCTCCACTTT

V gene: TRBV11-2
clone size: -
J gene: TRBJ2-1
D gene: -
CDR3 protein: CASSHNAGTEQFF
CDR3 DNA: TGTGCCAGCAGCCATAACGCCGGGACAGAGCAGTTCTTC

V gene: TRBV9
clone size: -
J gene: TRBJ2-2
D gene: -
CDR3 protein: CASSKGGRQGTNTGELFF
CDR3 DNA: TGTGCCAGCAGCAAGGGGGGTAGACAGGGCACGAACACCGGGGAGCTGTTTTTT

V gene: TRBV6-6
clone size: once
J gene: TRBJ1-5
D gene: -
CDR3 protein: CASSYSGENQPQHF
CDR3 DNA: TGTGCCAGCAGTTACTCGGGCGAAAATCAGCCCCAGCATTTT

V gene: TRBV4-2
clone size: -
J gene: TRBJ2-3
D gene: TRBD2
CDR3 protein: CASSQDPPKALAETSTDTQYF
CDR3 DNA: TGTGCCAGCAGCCAAGATCCCCCAAAGGCACTAGCGGAGACTAGCACAGATACGCAGTATTTT